This T cell receptor beta chain was sequenced in a study of T cell responses to AZD1222 COVID-19 vaccine. General study points: Distributed over spike, vaccine-associated CD4 TCRs predominated at 160-218 and 743-854. Donors, mostly white British, included more females; clonal diversity was possibly underestimated. Nearly half of spike-specific TCRs reportedly go after variant regions that carry no mutations. Baseline seropositives among AZD1222 recipients totaled only six.

In the case of this clone: As yet, its antigen is unknown.

Germline CDR1 and CDR2: MGHDK and SYGVNS. V was shortened by 2 bases and J by 9 bases, with 11 bases between the two germline ends. The CDR3 runs 14 residues. Produced via immunoSEQ multiplex PCR; TCRdb's table is partial and in-frame only. Of about 180,000 clones in the sample, 90% to 95% were seen once. The rearrangement links TRBV25-1 to TRBJ1-6; possible D gene TRBD1, 6 bases. The TCR was taken from an adult who received the AZD1222 COVID-19 vaccine. This specimen was peripheral blood, taken 28 days after the second AZD1222 dose. Here the CDR3 DNA reads TGTGCCAGCAGTGAAGGCAGGGGTGGTTCACCCCTCCACTTT. It translates to CASSEGRGGSPLHF.